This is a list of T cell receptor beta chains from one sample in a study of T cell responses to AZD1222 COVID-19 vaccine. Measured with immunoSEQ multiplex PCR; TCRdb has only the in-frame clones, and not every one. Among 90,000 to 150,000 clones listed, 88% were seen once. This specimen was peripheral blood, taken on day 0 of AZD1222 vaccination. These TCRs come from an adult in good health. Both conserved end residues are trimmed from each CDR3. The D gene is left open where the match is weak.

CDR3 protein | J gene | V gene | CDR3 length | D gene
ASRKNPTASYEQY | TRBJ2-7 | TRBV7-8 | 13 | -
ASSARQGRKYSNQPQH | TRBJ1-5 | TRBV6-2/TRBV6-3 | 16 | TRBD1
ASSEFNGEAF | TRBJ1-1 | TRBV25-1 | 10 | -
ASSQPTGTGFTNEKLF | TRBJ1-4 | TRBV7-9 | 16 | TRBD1
ASSGEAGAGSPLH | TRBJ1-6 | TRBV2 | 13 | -
ASSLAPDSGSYEQY | TRBJ2-7 | TRBV7-2 | 14 | -
ASSPPGTGGAGELF | TRBJ2-2 | TRBV7-8 | 14 | TRBD1
ASSSHPFRGTEAF | TRBJ1-1 | TRBV27 | 13 | -
ASSLRQGNTGELF | TRBJ2-2 | TRBV7-2 | 13 | TRBD1
ASSSNDQSEAF | TRBJ1-1 | TRBV5-4 | 11 | -